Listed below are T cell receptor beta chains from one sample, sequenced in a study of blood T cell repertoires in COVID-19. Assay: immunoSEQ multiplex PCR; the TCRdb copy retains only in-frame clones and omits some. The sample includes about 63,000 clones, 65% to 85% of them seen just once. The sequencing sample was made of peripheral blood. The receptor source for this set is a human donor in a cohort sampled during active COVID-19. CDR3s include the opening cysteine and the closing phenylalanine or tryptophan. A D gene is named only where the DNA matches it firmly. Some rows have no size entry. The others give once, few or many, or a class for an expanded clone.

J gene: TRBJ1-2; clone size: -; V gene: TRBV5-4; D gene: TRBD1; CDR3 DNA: TGTGCCAGCAGCAGTAGGGACAGAAACTATGGCTACACCTTC; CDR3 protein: CASSSRDRNYGYTF
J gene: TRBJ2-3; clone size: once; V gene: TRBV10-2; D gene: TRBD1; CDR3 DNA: TGCGCCAGCAGCCGGGACAGGGGCACAGATACGCAGTATTTT; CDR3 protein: CASSRDRGTDTQYF
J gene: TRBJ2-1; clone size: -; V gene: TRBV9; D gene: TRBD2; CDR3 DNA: TGTGCCAGCAGCGTAACTAGCGGGAGAGGCAATGAGCAGTTCTTC; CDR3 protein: CASSVTSGRGNEQFF
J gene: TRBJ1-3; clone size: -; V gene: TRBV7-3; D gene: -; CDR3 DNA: TGTGCCAGCAGCTCAGGGGGAAACACCATATATTTT; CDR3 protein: CASSSGGNTIYF
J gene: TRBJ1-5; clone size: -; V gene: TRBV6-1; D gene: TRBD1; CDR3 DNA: TGTGCCAGCAGTGACTGGAACAGGGGCCCCAGGGAGCCCCAGCATTTT; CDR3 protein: CASSDWNRGPREPQHF
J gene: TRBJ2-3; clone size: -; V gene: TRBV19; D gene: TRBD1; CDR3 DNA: TGTGCCAGTTCGCGCGGACAGGGGGTGGAAGGGACGCAGTATTTT; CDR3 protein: CASSRGQGVEGTQYF
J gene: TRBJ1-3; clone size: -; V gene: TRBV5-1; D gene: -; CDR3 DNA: TGCGCCAGCAGCTTTCTTCCTAGCTCTGGAAACACCATATATTTT; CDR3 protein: CASSFLPSSGNTIYF
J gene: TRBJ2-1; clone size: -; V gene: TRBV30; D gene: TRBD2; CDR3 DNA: TGTGCCTGGAGCCGATCCGGACTAGCGTATTACAATGAGCAGTTCTTC; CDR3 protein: CAWSRSGLAYYNEQFF
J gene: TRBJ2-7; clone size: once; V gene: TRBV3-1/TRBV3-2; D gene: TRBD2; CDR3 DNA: TGTGCCAGCAGCCCTCAGATAGCGGGAGCCTCGAACGAGCAGTACTTC; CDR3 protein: CASSPQIAGASNEQYF
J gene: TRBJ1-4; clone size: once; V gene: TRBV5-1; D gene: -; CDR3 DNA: TGCGCCAGCAGCCCCGGACACGTCCTAAATGAAAAACTGTTTTTT; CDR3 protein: CASSPGHVLNEKLFF
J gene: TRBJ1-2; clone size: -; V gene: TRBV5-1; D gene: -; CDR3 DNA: TGCGCCAGCAGCTTGACAGGGCCCAACTATGGCTACACCTTC; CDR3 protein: CASSLTGPNYGYTF
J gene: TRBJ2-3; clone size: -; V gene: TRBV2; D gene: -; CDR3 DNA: TGTGCCAGCAGTGGTCAGGGGCTACTCACAGATACGCAGTATTTT; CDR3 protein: CASSGQGLLTDTQYF
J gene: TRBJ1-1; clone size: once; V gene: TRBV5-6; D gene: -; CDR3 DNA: TGTGCCAGCAGCTTGAACAGTAGGAACACTGAAGCTTTCTTT; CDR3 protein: CASSLNSRNTEAFF
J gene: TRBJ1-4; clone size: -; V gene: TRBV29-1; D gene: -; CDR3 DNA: TGCAGCGTCCTGCGCCCAACTAATGAAAAACTGTTTTTT; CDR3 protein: CSVLRPTNEKLFF
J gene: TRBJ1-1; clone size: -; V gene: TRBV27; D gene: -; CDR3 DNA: TGTGCCAGCAGTTTCGGCAGGGTGAACACTGAAGCTTTCTTT; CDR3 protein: CASSFGRVNTEAFF
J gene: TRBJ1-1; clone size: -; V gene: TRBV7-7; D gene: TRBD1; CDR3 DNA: TGTGCCAGCAGCCACAACAGGGGCCCGAACACTGAAGCTTTCTTT; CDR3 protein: CASSHNRGPNTEAFF
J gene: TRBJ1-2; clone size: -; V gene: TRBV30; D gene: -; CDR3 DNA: TGTGCCTGGAGTGTAAATGTATTGGGGGCTCGCACCTTC; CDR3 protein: CAWSVNVLGARTF
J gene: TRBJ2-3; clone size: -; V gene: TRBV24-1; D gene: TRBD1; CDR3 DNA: TGTGCCACCGCGACAGGGGGCAGGGATACGCAGTATTTT; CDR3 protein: CATATGGRDTQYF
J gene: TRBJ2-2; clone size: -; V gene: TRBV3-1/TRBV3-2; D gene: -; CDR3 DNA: TGTGCCAGCAGCCAAGTCCGGGATGTCGGGGAGCTGTTTTTT; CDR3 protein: CASSQVRDVGELFF
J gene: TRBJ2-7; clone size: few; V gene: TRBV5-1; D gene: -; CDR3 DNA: TGCGCCAGCACCCATTCCCCGGGATCCTACGAGCAGTACTTC; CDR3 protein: CASTHSPGSYEQYF
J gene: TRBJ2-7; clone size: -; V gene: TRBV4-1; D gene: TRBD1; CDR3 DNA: TGCGCCAGCAGCCGAAGACAGGGTACACCCCTCTACGAGCAGTACTTC; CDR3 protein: CASSRRQGTPLYEQYF
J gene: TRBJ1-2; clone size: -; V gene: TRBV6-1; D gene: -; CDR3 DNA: TGTGCCAGCAGTGAAGCGGCTACAGGGCATCGGGGCTACACCTTC; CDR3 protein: CASSEAATGHRGYTF
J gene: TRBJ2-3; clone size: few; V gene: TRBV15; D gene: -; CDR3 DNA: TGTGCCACCAGCAGAGGTAGTGAGGGTACGCAGTATTTT; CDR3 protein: CATSRGSEGTQYF
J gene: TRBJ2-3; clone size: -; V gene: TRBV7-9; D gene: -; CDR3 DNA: TGTGCCAGCAGCCCGGCGGTCGATACGCAGTATTTT; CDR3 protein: CASSPAVDTQYF
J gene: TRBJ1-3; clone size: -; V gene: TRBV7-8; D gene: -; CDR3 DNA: TGTGCCAGCAGCTCCCCCGCGGGAGGGGGTGGAAACACCATATATTTT; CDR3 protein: CASSSPAGGGGNTIYF
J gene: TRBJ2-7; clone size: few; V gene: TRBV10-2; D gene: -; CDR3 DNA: TGCGCCAGCAGAGCGTCCGGGATCTCCTACGAGCAGTACTTC; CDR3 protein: CASRASGISYEQYF
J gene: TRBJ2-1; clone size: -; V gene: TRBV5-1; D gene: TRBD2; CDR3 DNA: TGCGCCAGCAGCACGGGGACTAACTCGGACTCCTACAATGAGCAGTTCTTC; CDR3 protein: CASSTGTNSDSYNEQFF